Sequencing of this T cell receptor (beta chain) was carried out in a study of response to subunit inactivated influenza vaccine. Notes on the study in general: Authors suggested few new T cells are recruited by each seasonal influenza vaccination.

TCRdb reprocessed the RT-PCR reads via MiXCR and lists one record per CDR3 protein. The repertoire consists of 700,000 to 800,000 distinct CDR3 sequences, with about 18% occurring once and the leading ten covering around 9.9%. As regards this clonotype: Its target is not known.

Specimen: PBMCs from blood, collected 4 to 6 days after vaccination. The receptor was derived from a man in his fifties or sixties who received an inactivated influenza vaccine.

CDR3 protein: CASSLVGSIIGYTF. The CDR3 coding sequence is TGTGCCAGCAGCTTAGTGGGAAGCATTATCGGCTACACCTTC. V is TRBV7-2 and J is TRBJ1-2; unclear D gene. V was pared by 1 base and J by 8 bases, with 14 bases between. This CDR3 spans 14 amino acids. Germline V gene lookup returns CDR1 SGHTA and CDR2 FQGNSA.